Below, 8 T cell receptor beta chains from the same sample are listed, as sequenced in a study of regulatory T cells in long-lasting Graves disease. As to time point: persistent/refractory GD, antithyroid drugs over 5 years with positive TRAb. PBMC RNA served as the TCR library source. With iRepertoire HTBI primers and Arm-PCR of CDR3 regions, TCR beta libraries were built. TCRdb fed the multiplex PCR reads into MiXCR, producing one record per CDR3 protein. The data contain 300,000 to 500,000 distinct CDR3 sequences, around 20% of them seen just once; the ten biggest clones take up roughly 20%. Sequenced material: peripheral blood mononuclear cells (PBMCs), taken when the disease was refractory, from a patient treated with antithyroid drugs. The receptors derive from a female donor with Graves disease.

The table lists this clonotype with many counts. The rearrangement uses TRBV19 and TRBJ1-1; D remains unclear. CDR1 and CDR2 from the germline V gene are LNHDA and SQIVND (reference sequence). CDR3 length equals 12 residues. V lost 9 bases and J 1 base, leaving 9 bases between the germline ends. CDR3 nucleotide sequence: TGTGCCAGCAGCCGGCCGAACACTGAAGCTTTCTTT. This encodes CASSRPNTEAFF.

The chain has TRBV7-2 and TRBJ2-3; 13 bases are a match to TRBD2. This CDR3 has 19 residues. The V and J ends lost 5 bases and 6 bases, in that order; junction bases with no gene match: 17. Germline loops: CDR1 SGHTA, CDR2 FQGNSA. The CDR3 reads CASSQPRGGLAGDVDTQYF. CDR3 DNA: TGTGCCAGCAGCCAACCCCGGGGTGGACTAGCGGGAGATGTGGATACGCAGTATTTT.

As regards this clonotype: A much larger clonotype is one base distant, so this may be a read error. The chain carries TRBV28 and TRBJ2-2; 7 nucleotides match TRBD2. Germline loops: CDR1 MDHEN, CDR2 SYDVKM. V was pared by 5 bases and J by 0 bases, with 6 bases of the junction left unmatched. The CDR3 sequence is 16 residues long. DNA for the CDR3: TGTGCCAGCAGTGCCGGCGGGAGCTCGAACACCGGGGAGCTGTTTTTT. This codes for CASSAGGSSNTGELFF.

The sample holds a few counts of this clonotype. V usage is TRBV20-1 and J usage is TRBJ2-7; 8 nucleotides align to TRBD1. From germline, CDR1 is DFQATT and CDR2 SNEGSKA (reference sequence). V trimming: 3 bases; J trimming: 2 bases; junction bases outside the gene matches: 3. The CDR3 totals 13 residues. CDR3 DNA: TGCAGTGCTAGCTTACAGGGGGCCTACGAGCAGTACTTC. It codes for CSASLQGAYEQYF.

This clonotype was counted between two and nine times. The chain recombines TRBV27 with TRBJ2-2, with D possibly matching TRBD1 (5 bases). CDR1 MNHEY and CDR2 SMNVEV come from the germline V gene (reference sequence). This CDR3 has 19 residues. Trimming removed 7 bases at V and 4 bases at J, with 28 bases between. The chain's CDR3 is CASTAVVRQNPTFTGELFF. The DNA for the CDR3 is TGTGCCAGCACCGCGGTGGTCCGACAGAACCCAACTTTCACCGGGGAGCTGTTTTTT.

J is TRBJ2-2 and V is TRBV6-1; a weak D match, TRBD2 (7 bases). With 6 bases removed from V and 6 bases from J, the gap between germline ends came to 23 bases. The CDR3 extends over 17 amino acids. In germline, CDR1 is MNHNS, CDR2 SASEGT. The CDR3 loop reads CASSLAPWGGASGELFF. The CDR3 DNA follows: TGTGCCAGCAGCTTAGCACCCTGGGGGGGGGCATCCGGGGAGCTGTTTTTT.

This sequence joins TRBV4-1 and TRBJ2-1; 9 bases fit TRBD2. From germline, CDR1 is MGHRA and CDR2 YSYEKL. With 4 bases clipped from V and 7 bases from J, the junction kept 14 bases outside the gene matches. The CDR3 is 17 amino acids. CDR3 nucleotide sequence: TGCGCCAGCAGCCCCGGGGGGCGGGAGGGCCGGTCAAATGAGCAGTTCTTC. It codes for CASSPGGREGRSNEQFF.

The table lists this clonotype with many counts. The rearrangement links TRBV12-3 or TRBV12-4 to TRBJ2-1; 9 bases are shared with TRBD2. J lost 9 bases, V lost 2 bases, and 8 bases had no gene match. CDR3 length: 15 residues. As DNA, the CDR3 is TGTGCCAGCAGTTTATATGCGGGAGGGCCGGGTGAGCAGTTCTTC. It yields the protein CASSLYAGGPGEQFF.